Shown below are 23 T cell receptor beta chains from a single sample sequenced in a study of blood T cell repertoires in COVID-19. Clones were read by immunoSEQ multiplex PCR, and TCRdb kept only the in-frame ones, dropping some. In the table there are 25,000 to 35,000 clones, around 82% of which are singletons. The sample consisted of peripheral blood. The source of these receptors is a man between 65 and 85 years old with active COVID-19.

CDR3 nucleotides: TGCGCCAGCAGCTTGGGACATTGGGACAATGAGCAGTTCTTC. Protein sequence: CASSLGHWDNEQFF. The chain carries TRBV5-1 and TRBJ2-1, with D unclear. The CDR3 has 14 residues. The V gene lost 0 bases and the J gene lost 5 bases, with 9 bases spanning the gap. CDR1 and CDR2 (germline): SGHRS, YFSETQ.

The V call is TRBV19, the J call TRBJ2-4, with TRBD2 as a possible D gene (5 bases). V was cut by 5 bases and J by 7 bases, with 18 bases left in between. CDR3 length equals 15 residues. Looked up from germline, CDR1 is LNHDA and CDR2 is SQIVND (reference sequence). CDR3 sequence: CASSPPRRSINIQYF. The CDR3 region has the DNA TGTGCCAGTAGTCCCCCGAGGAGGTCCATTAACATTCAGTACTTC.

The chain links TRBV30 to TRBJ1-2; 8 positions agree with TRBD1. V lost 0 bases and J lost 8; bases outside the gene matches: 8. Germline loops: CDR1 GTSNPN, CDR2 SVGIG (reference sequence). The CDR3 extends over 14 amino acids. The CDR3 is CAWSVTGGNRGYTF. The CDR3 region has the DNA TGTGCCTGGAGTGTTACAGGGGGAAACCGCGGCTACACCTTC.

The CDR3 protein is CAWGQGQRQPQHF. Written as DNA, the CDR3 is TGTGCCTGGGGACAGGGTCAAAGGCAGCCCCAGCATTTT. The chain employs TRBV30 and TRBJ1-5; TRBD1 matches at 8 bases. Trimming at V came to 5 bases and at J to 7 bases, leaving 7 bases not matched to a gene. CDR3 length: 13 amino acids. CDR1 and CDR2 from the germline V gene are GTSNPN and SVGIG (reference sequence). The whole variable domain, remainder taken from reference TRBV30 and TRBJ1-5, is SQTIHQWPATLVQPVGSPLSLECTVEGTSNPNLYWYRQAAGRGLQLLFYSVGIGQISSEVPQNLSASRPQDRQFILSSKKLLLSDSGFYLCAWGQGQRQPQHFGDGTRLSIL.

The chain has TRBV10-2 and TRBJ1-2; the match to TRBD1 covers 8 bases. Germline values: CDR1 WSHSY, CDR2 SAAADI. The CDR3 is made up of 14 amino acids. The junction had 1 base not matched to a gene; V was cut back by 2 bases and J by 2 bases. For the CDR3, the DNA is TGCGCCAGCAGTGAGCAGGGGGCGAACTATGGCTACACCTTC. It is translated as CASSEQGANYGYTF.

The chain uses TRBV7-2 and TRBJ2-7; D gene uncertain. The V end was cut by 5 bases, the J end by 4 bases, with 9 bases between. The CDR3 is 12 amino acids. Germline V CDR1 and CDR2: SGHTA, FQGNSA. This CDR3 is CASSRAAYEQYF. In DNA, the CDR3 is TGTGCCAGCAGCCGCGCCGCGTACGAGCAGTACTTC.

The CDR3 DNA sequence: TGTGCCAGCTCACCACCTAGCGGGGATAGGTACAATGAGCAGTTCTTC. It is translated as CASSPPSGDRYNEQFF. The chain recombines TRBV18 with TRBJ2-1; 8 bases fit TRBD2. Germline V gives CDR1 KGHSH, CDR2 LQKENI. This CDR3 comprises 16 residues. J lost 4 bases, V lost 0 bases, and 5 bases had no gene match. The complete variable domain, with remaining parts taken from reference TRBV18 and TRBJ2-1, reads NAGVMQNPRHLVRRRGQEARLRCSPMKGHSHVYWYRQLPEEGLKFMVYLQKENIIDESGMPKERFSAEFPKEGPSILRIQQVVRGDSAAYFCASSPPSGDRYNEQFFGPGTRLTVL.

The chain links TRBV12-3 or TRBV12-4 to TRBJ2-7; TRBD1 matches 10 bases. V lost 4 bases and J lost 8; bases outside the gene matches: 5. CDR3 length: 13 residues. Written as DNA, the CDR3 is TGTGCCAGCAGTTCGGGACAGGGGACGAAGCAGTACTTC. Translated: CASSSGQGTKQYF.

This chain links TRBV6-2 or TRBV6-3 with TRBJ2-1; perhaps TRBD1 as D (5 bases). This CDR3 comprises 17 residues. The germline V gene has CDR1 MNHEY and CDR2 SVGEGT. Deletions cut 2 bases from V and 1 base from J, with 15 bases between. CDR3 sequence (DNA): TGTGCCAGCAGTTACGACGACAGTCGGCCTTCCTACAATGAGCAGTTCTTC. This sequence encodes CASSYDDSRPSYNEQFF.

The chain joins TRBV21-1 to TRBJ2-3; the table's D call, TRBD2, has no DNA check behind it. TRBV21-1 is given as a pseudogene. This CDR3 has 16 residues. The CDR3 DNA reads TGTGCCAGCGGACGGACTAGCGCGACCTACACAGATACGCAGTATTTT. It yields the protein CASGRTSATYTDTQYF.

This clone rates as hyperexpanded. The chain has TRBV19 and TRBJ1-5, with 7 bases fitting TRBD1. The germline CDR1 and CDR2 sequences are LNHDA and SQIVND (reference sequence). The CDR3 loop spans 17 amino acids. Trimming at V came to 4 bases and at J to 0 bases, leaving 9 bases not matched to a gene. CDR3: CASSRSGTAYSNQPQHF. In DNA, the CDR3 is TGTGCCAGTAGTAGATCCGGGACAGCATATAGCAATCAGCCCCAGCATTTT.

The chain couples TRBV7-9 to TRBJ2-1; D may be TRBD1 (5 bases). V dropped 5 bases and J dropped 8 bases, with 13 bases sitting between them. The CDR3 runs 13 residues. Germline CDR1 and CDR2: SEHNR and FQNEAQ (reference sequence). For the CDR3, the DNA is TGTGCCAGCAGCCTCAGGGTAGGCGATGAGCAGTTCTTC. As protein: CASSLRVGDEQFF.

This clone showed up just once. The chain joins TRBV12-3 or TRBV12-4 to TRBJ2-1; a weak D match, TRBD1 (5 bases). The CDR3 loop spans 12 amino acids. Deletions cut 2 bases from V and 8 bases from J, with 7 bases between. DNA for the CDR3: TGTGCCAGCAGTTTACAGGGCTATGAGCAGTTCTTC. This translates into CASSLQGYEQFF.

This clone was seen more than once but under ten times. The chain is built from TRBV7-7 and TRBJ2-2; D possibly corresponds to TRBD2 (7 bases). Trimming shortened V by 6 bases and J by 4 bases, and 15 bases separated the two germline ends. CDR1 and CDR2 (germline): SSHAT, FNYEAQ (reference sequence). This CDR3 region has 15 residues. The CDR3 reads CASSPAGGATGELFF. CDR3 nucleotides: TGTGCCAGCAGTCCTGCTGGGGGGGCCACCGGGGAGCTGTTTTTT. Filled out from reference TRBV7-7 and TRBJ2-2, the complete variable domain reads GAGVSQSPRYKVTKRGQDVTLRCDPISSHATLYWYQQALGQGPEFLTYFNYEAQPDKSGLPSDRFSAERPEGSISTLTIQRTEQRDSAMYRCASSPAGGATGELFFGEGSRLTVL.

As for this clone: One end of the junction does not line up with germline, which may come from a read error. The V gene is TRBV7-9, the J gene TRBJ2-1; D is perhaps TRBD2 (5 bases). CDR1 and CDR2 from the germline V gene are SEHNR and FQNEAQ (reference sequence). There are 11 residues in the CDR3. CDR3: CASSLGGFWLF. In nucleotides, the CDR3 is TGTGCCAGCAGCTTAGGAGGGTTTTGGCTCTTC. Full variable domain (remainder filled in from reference TRBV7-9 and TRBJ2-1): DTGVSQNPRHKITKRGQNVTFRCDPISEHNRLYWYRQTLGQGPEFLTYFQNEAQLEKSRLLSDRFSAERPKGSFSTLEIQRTEQGDSAMYLCASSLGGFWLFGPGTRLTVL.

The chain joins TRBV10-3 to TRBJ2-2, with TRBD2 as a possible D gene (6 bases). The germline V gene encodes CDR1 ENHRY and CDR2 SYGVKD. The CDR3 consists of 14 residues. V was shortened by 7 bases and J by 5 bases, with 14 bases between the two germline ends. The CDR3 nucleotides are TGTGCCATCACCTCGGGACTTACGACCGGGGAGCTGTTTTTT. Encoded protein: CAITSGLTTGELFF.

The rearrangement uses TRBV5-1 and TRBJ2-2; 7 bases align to TRBD1. Germline V gives CDR1 SGHRS, CDR2 YFSETQ. Germline trimming cut 3 bases from V and 4 bases from J; bases unmatched to any gene: 3. The CDR3 covers 14 residues. The CDR3 DNA reads TGCGCCAGCAGCTCCCGGACAGGCACCGGGGAGCTGTTTTTT. Encoded protein: CASSSRTGTGELFF.

The chain has TRBV27 and TRBJ1-1; 8 nucleotides match TRBD1. V dropped 5 bases and J dropped 0; count of bases not matched to a gene: 14. The germline CDR1 and CDR2 sequences are MNHEY and SMNVEV (reference sequence). This CDR3 has 18 amino acids. The CDR3 DNA sequence: TGTGCCAGCAGTCGAGACAGGGGAGATGTAATGATGAACACTGAAGCTTTCTTT. It codes for CASSRDRGDVMMNTEAFF.

This chain uses TRBV11-3 with TRBJ2-4; D not certain. V shed 0 bases and J shed 6 bases, with 9 bases lying between them. This CDR3 contains 14 residues. CDR1 SGHNT and CDR2 YENEEA come from the germline V gene. As DNA, the CDR3 is TGTGCCAGCAGCTTAGAGAGGTCCAGAAACATTCAGTACTTC. It codes for CASSLERSRNIQYF. Based on the CDR3 plus reference TRBV11-3 and TRBJ2-4, the full variable domain is EAGVVQSPRYKIIEKKQPVAFWCNPISGHNTLYWYLQNLGQGPELLIRYENEEAVDDSQLPKDRFSAERLKGVDSTLKIQPAELGDSAVYLCASSLERSRNIQYFGAGTRLSVL.

V gene TRBV30 combines with J gene TRBJ1-2; 7 nucleotides align to TRBD1. Trimming removed 4 bases from V and 6 bases from J; junction bases left unmatched: 8. The CDR3 runs 13 residues. Germline CDR1 is GTSNPN and CDR2 is SVGIG (reference sequence). The CDR3 loop is CAWNSGQGDGYTF. The CDR3 coding sequence is TGTGCCTGGAATTCCGGCCAGGGGGATGGCTACACCTTC.

The gene calls are TRBV7-9 and TRBJ1-6; D call uncertain. The CDR3 has 14 amino acids. Germline CDR1 SEHNR, CDR2 FQNEAQ (reference sequence). Trimming stripped 0 bases from V and 8 bases from J, with 8 bases between. The CDR3 nucleotides read TGTGCCAGCAGCTTAGCCGCGGCCTATTCACCCCTCCACTTT. It encodes CASSLAAAYSPLHF.

CDR3 residues: CASSVGQGTNYGYTF. CDR3 DNA: TGTGCCAGCAGCGTAGGACAGGGGACTAACTATGGCTACACCTTC. This chain connects TRBV9 to TRBJ1-2; 8 nucleotides agree with TRBD1. J gave up 0 bases and V 0 bases, and 1 base lay outside the gene matches. There are 15 residues in the CDR3. Germline CDR1 is SGDLS and CDR2 is YYNGEE.

This sequence joins TRBV5-8 and TRBJ2-5; D gene unclear. CDR1 is SGHTS, CDR2 YDEGEE, per germline. Trimming left V 0 bases short and J 5 bases short, with 11 bases between. CDR3 length: 14 amino acids. The chain's CDR3 is CASSLDSVRETQYF. The DNA for the CDR3 is TGTGCCAGCAGCTTGGACTCGGTCCGGGAGACCCAGTACTTC. Supplemented by reference TRBV5-8 and TRBJ2-5, the full variable domain reads EAGVTQSPTHLIKTRGQQATLRCSPISGHTSVYWYQQALGLGLQFLLWYDEGEERNRGNFPPRFSGRQFPNYSSELNVNALELEDSALYLCASSLDSVRETQYFGPGTRLLVL.